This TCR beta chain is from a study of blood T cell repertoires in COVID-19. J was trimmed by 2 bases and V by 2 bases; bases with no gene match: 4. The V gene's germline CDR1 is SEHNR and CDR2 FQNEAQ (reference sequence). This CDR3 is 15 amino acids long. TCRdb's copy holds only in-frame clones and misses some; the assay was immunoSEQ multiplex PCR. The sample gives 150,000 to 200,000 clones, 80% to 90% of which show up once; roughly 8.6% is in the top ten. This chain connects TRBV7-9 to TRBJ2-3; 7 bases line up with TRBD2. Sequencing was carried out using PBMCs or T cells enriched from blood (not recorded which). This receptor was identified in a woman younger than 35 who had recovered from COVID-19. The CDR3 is CASSLLADVTDTQYF. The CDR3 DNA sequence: TGTGCCAGCAGCTTACTAGCGGATGTCACAGATACGCAGTATTTT. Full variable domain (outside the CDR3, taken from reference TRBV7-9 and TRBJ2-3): DTGVSQNPRHKITKRGQNVTFRCDPISEHNRLYWYRQTLGQGPEFLTYFQNEAQLEKSRLLSDRFSAERPKGSFSTLEIQRTEQGDSAMYLCASSLLADVTDTQYFGPGTRLTVL.